One sample yielded the 27 T cell receptor beta chains listed below, sequenced in a study of OX40 agonist ivuxolimab in advanced cancers. The repertoire was sequenced with immunoSEQ multiplex PCR; TCRdb's copy has only in-frame clones and lacks some. The repertoire holds 80,000 or so clones, with roughly 86% as singletons. The sample here was CD4+ or CD8+ T cells sorted from blood, taken in a trial of the OX40 agonist ivuxolimab. Every receptor here comes from an adult with an advanced solid tumor such as melanoma, head and neck, liver or kidney cancer.

This clone was recorded a few times. The chain recombines TRBV15 with TRBJ2-7, with D possibly called TRBD1 or TRBD2 (5 bases each). The CDR3 has 15 amino acids. CDR1 and CDR2 from the germline V gene are LNHNV and YYDKDF (reference sequence). Trimming took off 1 base at V and 4 bases at J, with 14 bases between the two ends. CDR3 sequence reads: CATSRVTGAEYEQYF. The CDR3 DNA follows: TGTGCCACCAGCAGAGTAACCGGGGCCGAATACGAGCAGTACTTC.

The chain uses TRBV18 and TRBJ1-5, with D possibly matching TRBD1 (6 bases). Germline V gene sequence: CDR1 KGHSH, CDR2 LQKENI. The CDR3 spans 14 residues. Trimming stripped 3 bases from V and 7 bases from J, with 13 bases between. This chain's CDR3 is CASSPRDIGQPQHF. CDR3 DNA sequence: TGTGCCAGCTCACCGCGGGACATCGGGCAGCCCCAGCATTTT.

The rearrangement uses TRBV7-2 and TRBJ1-1; 8 nucleotides agree with TRBD1. The CDR3 runs to 16 residues. Germline CDR1 SGHTA, CDR2 FQGNSA. The V gene end was trimmed by 5 bases and the J gene end by 3 bases; junction bases not matched to a gene: 11. CDR3 bases: TGTGCCAGCAGCCCCTGGACAGGGAGGCTTGACACTGAAGCTTTCTTT. Translation: CASSPWTGRLDTEAFF.

The chain couples TRBV19 to TRBJ1-1; the D is unclear. The CDR3 sequence is 14 residues long. V gave up 5 bases and J gave up 2 bases, with 12 bases separating them. CDR1 LNHDA and CDR2 SQIVND come from the germline V gene (reference sequence). Written as DNA, the CDR3 is TGTGCCAGTAGTTACGGGTCTTCAAACACTGAAGCTTTCTTT. Translated, it gives CASSYGSSNTEAFF.

This chain links TRBV7-9 with TRBJ2-7; 7 bases are a match to TRBD2. V lost 1 base to trimming and J lost 2 bases; unmatched junction nucleotides: 5. The CDR3 runs to 15 residues. Per germline, CDR1 SEHNR and CDR2 FQNEAQ (reference sequence). CDR3 nucleotides: TGTGCCAGCAGCTTAGTTGCCGGGACTACCTACGAGCAGTACTTC. Protein: CASSLVAGTTYEQYF.

This clone has just one count. The DNA of the CDR3 is TGTGCCAGCAGTGGGACAGTCTACAATGAGCAGTTCTTC. This encodes CASSGTVYNEQFF. This chain uses TRBV2 with TRBJ2-1; a possible D gene is TRBD1 (6 bases). This CDR3 contains 13 residues. Germline CDR1 is SNHLY and CDR2 is FYNNEI. V lost 4 bases and J 3 bases, leaving 7 bases between the germline ends.

The gene calls are TRBV5-1 and TRBJ2-2; 8 bases are shared with TRBD1. From germline, CDR1 is SGHRS and CDR2 YFSETQ. The length of the CDR3 is 15 residues. Trimming at V came to 5 bases and at J to 0 bases, leaving 3 bases not matched to a gene. The CDR3 loop reads CASSSGGTNTGELFF. CDR3 in DNA: TGCGCCAGCAGTTCAGGGGGCACGAACACCGGGGAGCTGTTTTTT.

V usage is TRBV27 and J usage is TRBJ1-1, with 7 bases matching TRBD1. CDR3 length: 13 residues. Per the germline V gene, CDR1 is MNHEY and CDR2 is SMNVEV (reference sequence). With 6 bases clipped from V and 7 bases from J, the junction kept 8 bases outside the gene matches. CDR3 sequence: CASSTPDRIEAFF. CDR3 DNA sequence: TGTGCCAGCAGCACCCCGGACAGGATTGAAGCTTTCTTT.

The V and J genes are TRBV28 and TRBJ2-7; 8 nucleotides agree with TRBD2. V lost 6 bases to trimming and J lost 0 bases; unmatched junction nucleotides: 4. Germline V CDR1 and CDR2: MDHEN, SYDVKM. The CDR3 runs 14 residues. CDR3 loop: CASRLAGYSYEQYF. The DNA of the CDR3 is TGTGCCAGCAGATTAGCGGGATACTCCTACGAGCAGTACTTC.

This clone has only one observation. The J gene is TRBJ2-7, the V gene TRBV7-2; 11 bases are shared with TRBD2. The CDR3 length is 14 residues. Trimming cost V 3 bases and J 2 bases; bases outside gene matches: 0. Germline values: CDR1 SGHTA, CDR2 FQGNSA. DNA for the CDR3: TGTGCCAGCAGCTTTAGCGGGGGGGCCTACGAGCAGTACTTC. This codes for CASSFSGGAYEQYF.

The rearrangement uses TRBV9 and TRBJ2-7, with D possibly matching TRBD1 (6 bases). V was cut by 1 base and J by 2 bases, with 10 bases left in between. This CDR3 comprises 14 residues. Per the germline V gene, CDR1 is SGDLS and CDR2 is YYNGEE. The CDR3 region has the DNA TGTGCCAGCAGCGTAAGCCAGGGGCCCTACGAGCAGTACTTC. It specifies CASSVSQGPYEQYF.

The rearrangement uses TRBV28 and TRBJ1-1; TRBD1 matches 8 bases. Trimming at V came to 7 bases and at J to 4 bases, leaving 5 bases not matched to a gene. The CDR3 has 13 residues. Germline assignment: CDR1 MDHEN and CDR2 SYDVKM. The CDR3 nucleotides are TGTGCCAGCACTTTTACAGGGGGCACTGAAGCTTTCTTT. Translating gives CASTFTGGTEAFF.

This clone was detected only a few times. This rearrangement joins TRBV18 to TRBJ2-6, with D unclear. V was cut by 1 base and J by 3 bases, with 13 bases left in between. Germline-derived CDR1 and CDR2 are KGHSH and LQKENI. This CDR3 comprises 17 residues. The CDR3: CASSPLSGLGGANVLTF. The CDR3 coding sequence is TGTGCCAGCTCACCACTTTCCGGGCTGGGTGGGGCCAACGTCCTGACTTTC.

This rearrangement joins TRBV18 to TRBJ2-2; the match to TRBD2 covers 7 bases. Trimming took 8 bases from V and 2 from J; bases not matched to a gene: 8. Looked up from germline, CDR1 is KGHSH and CDR2 is LQKENI. This CDR3 spans 15 amino acids. CDR3: CASTPSGANTGELFF. In nucleotides, the CDR3 is TGTGCCAGCACCCCCAGCGGGGCCAACACCGGGGAGCTGTTTTTT.

This clone has just one count. The rearrangement joins TRBV19 to TRBJ2-2, with D maybe TRBD1 (6 bases). Germline CDR1 and CDR2: LNHDA and SQIVND (reference sequence). The germline V and J ends were trimmed by 1 base and 7 bases, with 16 bases remaining between them. This CDR3 is built from 16 residues. CDR3 residues: CASSIVRQGKSGELFF. The CDR3 DNA sequence: TGTGCCAGTAGTATAGTAAGGCAGGGGAAGAGCGGGGAGCTGTTTTTT.

This rearrangement joins TRBV9 to TRBJ1-4, with TRBD1 matching 9 bases. Losses at the gene ends were 5 bases for V and 6 bases for J; bases not matched to a gene: 14. Germline V gives CDR1 SGDLS, CDR2 YYNGEE. This CDR3 is built from 17 residues. DNA of the CDR3: TGTGCCAGCAGTCGAGCGCCAACGACAGGGGGATATGAAAAACTGTTTTTT. It is translated as CASSRAPTTGGYEKLFF. Filled out from reference TRBV9 and TRBJ1-4, the complete variable domain reads DSGVTQTPKHLITATGQRVTLRCSPRSGDLSVYWYQQSLDQGLQFLIQYYNGEERAKGNILERFSAQQFPDLHSELNLSSLELGDSALYFCASSRAPTTGGYEKLFFGSGTQLSVL.

The table lists this clone with a count of one. The chain uses TRBV29-1 and TRBJ1-1; 9 nucleotides line up with TRBD1. CDR1 and CDR2 from the germline V gene are SQVTM and ANQGSEA. The CDR3 totals 17 residues. Trimming cost V 4 bases and J 0 bases; bases outside gene matches: 12. The CDR3, as DNA: TGCAGCGTTGGTATCGGAACAGGGGGCCGAGTGAACACTGAAGCTTTCTTT. It encodes CSVGIGTGGRVNTEAFF.

The V and J genes are TRBV6-1 and TRBJ2-7; TRBD1 is a possible D gene (6 bases). The germline V and J ends were trimmed by 4 bases and 0 bases, with 13 bases remaining between them. This CDR3 has 15 amino acids. In germline, CDR1 is MNHNS, CDR2 SASEGT. This CDR3 is CASSGEQGSSYEQYF. In DNA form, the CDR3 reads TGTGCCAGCAGTGGGGAACAGGGTTCCTCCTACGAGCAGTACTTC.

V is TRBV19 and J is TRBJ2-1, with 12 positions matching TRBD1. Germline CDR1 LNHDA, CDR2 SQIVND (reference sequence). This CDR3 has 15 amino acids. V lost 6 bases and J lost 8; bases outside the gene matches: 8. The CDR3 coding sequence is TGTGCCAGTAGGGATCCGGGACAGGGGGCCCATGAGCAGTTCTTC. Translating gives CASRDPGQGAHEQFF.

The genes are TRBV30 and TRBJ1-2; D call uncertain. This CDR3 contains 15 residues. From germline, CDR1 is GTSNPN and CDR2 SVGIG (reference sequence). V lost 0 bases and J 6 bases, leaving 17 bases between the germline ends. In nucleotides, the CDR3 is TGTGCCTGGAGTGTAAGCCTCGTATCGGCGCATGGCTACACCTTC. Translated: CAWSVSLVSAHGYTF.

This clone showed up just a few times. The J gene is TRBJ2-1, the V gene TRBV4-1; no reliable D call. The CDR3 is 15 amino acids. The ends were cut back, 4 bases at V and 6 bases at J, with 16 bases in the middle. CDR1 MGHRA and CDR2 YSYEKL come from the germline V gene. CDR3 loop: CASSPSPVARNEQFF. CDR3 in DNA: TGCGCCAGCAGCCCCAGCCCAGTAGCCCGCAATGAGCAGTTCTTC.

The chain uses TRBV11-2 and TRBJ2-3; weak D call: TRBD2 (5 bases). Trimming pared 5 bases from V and 4 bases from J, leaving 10 bases between. Germline V gene lookup returns CDR1 SGHAT and CDR2 FQNNGV. The CDR3 runs to 13 residues. This chain's CDR3 is CASSADGADTQYF. The CDR3 region has the DNA TGTGCCAGCAGCGCGGACGGGGCAGATACGCAGTATTTT.

The genes are TRBV6-5 and TRBJ1-3; the D is unclear. V lost 9 bases and J 0 bases, leaving 12 bases between the germline ends. Germline CDR1 is MNHEY and CDR2 is SVGAGI. The CDR3 has 14 residues. CDR3 amino acids: CASGSESSGNTIYF. For the CDR3, the DNA is TGTGCCAGTGGGAGCGAGAGCTCTGGAAACACCATATATTTT.

The chain employs TRBV18 and TRBJ2-1, with TRBD1 matching over 11 bases. J gave up 4 bases and V 1 base, and 6 bases lay outside the gene matches. From germline, CDR1 is KGHSH and CDR2 LQKENI. This CDR3 contains 17 residues. CDR3 sequence: CASSPQSGTGGYNEQFF. Written as DNA, the CDR3 is TGTGCCAGCTCACCACAATCCGGGACAGGGGGTTACAATGAGCAGTTCTTC. Together with reference TRBV18 and TRBJ2-1, the CDR3 gives the full variable domain: NAGVMQNPRHLVRRRGQEARLRCSPMKGHSHVYWYRQLPEEGLKFMVYLQKENIIDESGMPKERFSAEFPKEGPSILRIQQVVRGDSAAYFCASSPQSGTGGYNEQFFGPGTRLTVL.

This clone was recorded once. The chain carries TRBV5-4 and TRBJ1-1; 7 bases line up with TRBD1. Germline values: CDR1 SGHNT, CDR2 YYREEE (reference sequence). The V segment lost 4 bases and the J segment 0 bases; nucleotides outside the gene matches: 18. This CDR3 is 19 amino acids long. The CDR3 here is CASSKLWTGLEPLNTEAFF. In DNA form, the CDR3 reads TGTGCCAGCAGCAAACTTTGGACAGGCCTTGAACCTCTGAACACTGAAGCTTTCTTT.

This rearrangement joins TRBV19 to TRBJ1-6, with TRBD1 as a possible D gene (5 bases). V was trimmed by 4 bases and J by 0 bases, leaving 13 bases between them. Germline V gene data show CDR1 as LNHDA and CDR2 as SQIVND (reference sequence). This CDR3 is 17 amino acids long. This CDR3 reads CASSSRGGSSYNSPLHF. The DNA of the CDR3 is TGTGCCAGTAGTAGCCGGGGCGGGAGCTCCTATAATTCACCCCTCCACTTT. Full variable domain (rest looked up from reference TRBV19 and TRBJ1-6): DGGITQSPKYLFRKEGQNVTLSCEQNLNHDAMYWYRQDPGQGLRLIYYSQIVNDFQKGDIAEGYSVSREKKESFPLTVTSAQKNPTAFYLCASSSRGGSSYNSPLHFGNGTRLTVT.

V is TRBV7-2 and J is TRBJ2-1; 14 bases line up with TRBD2. The CDR3 is made up of 16 amino acids. Germline lookup yields CDR1 SGHTA and CDR2 FQGNSA. V was pared by 6 bases and J by 13 bases, with 14 bases of the junction left unmatched. In nucleotides, the CDR3 is TGTGCCAGCAGTCCCCCCGGACTAGCGGGGGGTACGGGTCAGTTCTTC. It encodes CASSPPGLAGGTGQFF.